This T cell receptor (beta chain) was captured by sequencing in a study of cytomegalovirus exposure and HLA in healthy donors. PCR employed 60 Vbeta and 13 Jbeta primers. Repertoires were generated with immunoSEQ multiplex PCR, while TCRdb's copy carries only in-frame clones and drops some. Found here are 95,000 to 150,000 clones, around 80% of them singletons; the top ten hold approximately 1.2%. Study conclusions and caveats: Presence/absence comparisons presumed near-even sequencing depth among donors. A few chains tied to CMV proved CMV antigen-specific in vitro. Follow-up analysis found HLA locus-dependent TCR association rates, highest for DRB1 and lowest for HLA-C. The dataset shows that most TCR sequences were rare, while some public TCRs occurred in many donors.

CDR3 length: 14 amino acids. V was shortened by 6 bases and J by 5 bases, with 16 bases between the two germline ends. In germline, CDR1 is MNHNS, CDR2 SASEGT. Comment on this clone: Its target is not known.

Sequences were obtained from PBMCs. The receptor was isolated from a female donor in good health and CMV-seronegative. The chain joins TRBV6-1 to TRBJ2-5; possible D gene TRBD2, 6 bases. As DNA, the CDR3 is TGTGCCAGCAGGAGGGACGGGGCGGGGGAGACCCAGTACTTC. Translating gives CASRRDGAGETQYF.